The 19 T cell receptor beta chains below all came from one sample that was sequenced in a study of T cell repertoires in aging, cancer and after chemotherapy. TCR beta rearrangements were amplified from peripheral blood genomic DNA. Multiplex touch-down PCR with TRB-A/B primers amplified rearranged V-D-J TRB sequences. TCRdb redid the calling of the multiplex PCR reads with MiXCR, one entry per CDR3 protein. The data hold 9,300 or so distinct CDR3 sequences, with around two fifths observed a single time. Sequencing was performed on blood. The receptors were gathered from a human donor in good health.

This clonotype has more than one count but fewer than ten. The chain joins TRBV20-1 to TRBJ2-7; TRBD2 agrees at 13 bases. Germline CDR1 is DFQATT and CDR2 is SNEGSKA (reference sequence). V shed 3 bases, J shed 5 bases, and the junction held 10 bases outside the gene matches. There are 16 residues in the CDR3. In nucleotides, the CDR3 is TGCAGTGCTAGTATTGCTGGGGGACTAGCGGGGAACGAGCAGTACTTC. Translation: CSASIAGGLAGNEQYF.

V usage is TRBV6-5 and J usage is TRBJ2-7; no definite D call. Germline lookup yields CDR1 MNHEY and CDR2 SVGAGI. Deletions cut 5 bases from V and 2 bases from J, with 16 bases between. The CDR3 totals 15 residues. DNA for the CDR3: TGTGCCAGCAGTGAAAGATGGGATTCGGCCTACGAGCAGTACTTC. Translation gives CASSERWDSAYEQYF.

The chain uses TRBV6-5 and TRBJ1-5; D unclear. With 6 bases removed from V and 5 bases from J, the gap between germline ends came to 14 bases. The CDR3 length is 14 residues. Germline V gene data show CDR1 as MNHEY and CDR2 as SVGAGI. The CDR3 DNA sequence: TGTGCCAGCAGGCCCCGACTCCCGGATCAGCCCCAGCATTTT. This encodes CASRPRLPDQPQHF.

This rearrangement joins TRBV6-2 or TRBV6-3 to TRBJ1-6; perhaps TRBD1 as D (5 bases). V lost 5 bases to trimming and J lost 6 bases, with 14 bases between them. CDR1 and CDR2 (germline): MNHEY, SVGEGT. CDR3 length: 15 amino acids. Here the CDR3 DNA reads TGTGCCAGCAGTCATGCTTTTCAGGGTAATTCACCCCTCCACTTT. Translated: CASSHAFQGNSPLHF.

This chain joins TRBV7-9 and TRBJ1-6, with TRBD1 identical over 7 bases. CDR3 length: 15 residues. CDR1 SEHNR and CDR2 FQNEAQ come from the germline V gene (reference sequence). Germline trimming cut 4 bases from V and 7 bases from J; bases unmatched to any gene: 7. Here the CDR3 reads CASSSRQGPNSPLHF. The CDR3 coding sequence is TGTGCCAGCAGCTCCAGACAGGGACCAAATTCACCCCTCCACTTT.

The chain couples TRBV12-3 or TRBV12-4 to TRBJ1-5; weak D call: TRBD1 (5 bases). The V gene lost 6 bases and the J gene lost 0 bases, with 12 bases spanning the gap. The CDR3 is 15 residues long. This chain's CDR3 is CASSPQGSSNQPQHF. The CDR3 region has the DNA TGTGCCAGCAGCCCGCAGGGATCTAGCAATCAGCCCCAGCATTTT.

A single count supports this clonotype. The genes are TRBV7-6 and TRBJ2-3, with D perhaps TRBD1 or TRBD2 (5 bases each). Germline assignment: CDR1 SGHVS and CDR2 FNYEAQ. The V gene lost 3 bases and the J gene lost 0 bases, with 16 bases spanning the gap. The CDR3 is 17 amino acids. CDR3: CASSFAGAAPSTDTQYF. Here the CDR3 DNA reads TGTGCCAGCAGCTTCGCCGGGGCGGCCCCTAGCACAGATACGCAGTATTTT.

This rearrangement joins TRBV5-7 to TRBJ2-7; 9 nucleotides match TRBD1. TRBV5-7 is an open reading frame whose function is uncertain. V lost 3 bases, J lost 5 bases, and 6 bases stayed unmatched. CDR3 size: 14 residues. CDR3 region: CASSSDRGRDEQYF. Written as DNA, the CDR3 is TGTGCCAGCAGCTCAGACAGGGGGAGGGACGAGCAGTACTTC.

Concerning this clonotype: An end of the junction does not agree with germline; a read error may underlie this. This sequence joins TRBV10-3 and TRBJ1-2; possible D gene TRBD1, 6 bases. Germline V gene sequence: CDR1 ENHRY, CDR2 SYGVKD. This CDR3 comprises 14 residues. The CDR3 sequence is CASSEPSGDRGYTF. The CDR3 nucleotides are TGTGCCAGCAGTGAGCCGTCAGGGGATCGGGGCTACACCTTC.

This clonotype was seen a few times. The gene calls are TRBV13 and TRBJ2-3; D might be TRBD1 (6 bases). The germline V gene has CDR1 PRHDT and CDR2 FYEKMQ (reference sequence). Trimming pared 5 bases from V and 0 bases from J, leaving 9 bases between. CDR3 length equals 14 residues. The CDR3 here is CASSPGQSTDTQYF. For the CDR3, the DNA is TGTGCCAGCAGCCCGGGACAAAGCACAGATACGCAGTATTTT. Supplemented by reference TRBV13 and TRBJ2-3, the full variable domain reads AAGVIQSPRHLIKEKRETATLKCYPIPRHDTVYWYQQGPGQDPQFLISFYEKMQSDKGSIPDRFSAQQFSDYHSELNMSSLELGDSALYFCASSPGQSTDTQYFGPGTRLTVL.

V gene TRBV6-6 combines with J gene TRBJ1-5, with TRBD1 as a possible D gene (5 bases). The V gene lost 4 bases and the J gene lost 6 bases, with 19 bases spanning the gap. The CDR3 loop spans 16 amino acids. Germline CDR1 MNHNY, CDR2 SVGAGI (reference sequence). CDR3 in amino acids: CASSLHTSGRGQPQHF. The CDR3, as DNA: TGTGCCAGCAGTTTACATACCTCGGGGCGAGGTCAGCCCCAGCATTTT.

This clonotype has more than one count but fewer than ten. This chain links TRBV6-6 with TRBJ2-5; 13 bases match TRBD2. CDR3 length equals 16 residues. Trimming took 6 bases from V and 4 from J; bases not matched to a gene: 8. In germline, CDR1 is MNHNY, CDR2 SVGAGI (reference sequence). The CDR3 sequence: CASSRTSGRGGETQYF. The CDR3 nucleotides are TGTGCCAGCAGCCGGACTAGCGGGAGAGGGGGAGAGACCCAGTACTTC.

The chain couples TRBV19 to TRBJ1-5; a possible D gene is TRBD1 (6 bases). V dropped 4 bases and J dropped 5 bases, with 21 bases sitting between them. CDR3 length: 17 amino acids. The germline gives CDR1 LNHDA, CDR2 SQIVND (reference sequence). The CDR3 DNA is TGTGCCAGTAGTAATTTAAGAACAGGGCCCCGATATCAGCCCCAGCATTTT. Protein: CASSNLRTGPRYQPQHF.

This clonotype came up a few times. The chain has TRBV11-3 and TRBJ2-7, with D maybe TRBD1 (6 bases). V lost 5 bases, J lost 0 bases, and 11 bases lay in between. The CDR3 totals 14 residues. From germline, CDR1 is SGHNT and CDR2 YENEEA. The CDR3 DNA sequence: TGTGCCAGCAGCAACCTGGACAGCTCCTACGAGCAGTACTTC. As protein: CASSNLDSSYEQYF.

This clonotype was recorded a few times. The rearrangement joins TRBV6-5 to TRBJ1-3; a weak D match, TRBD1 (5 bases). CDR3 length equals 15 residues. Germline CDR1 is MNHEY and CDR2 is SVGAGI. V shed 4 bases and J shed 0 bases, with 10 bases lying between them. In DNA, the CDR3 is TGTGCCAGCAGTTTGACAGAAACCTCTGGAAACACCATATATTTT. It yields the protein CASSLTETSGNTIYF.

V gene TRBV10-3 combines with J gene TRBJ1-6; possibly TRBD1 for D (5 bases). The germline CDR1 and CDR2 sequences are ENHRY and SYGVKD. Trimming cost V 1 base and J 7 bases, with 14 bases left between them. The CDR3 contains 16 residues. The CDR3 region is CAISEWSGQWNSPLHF. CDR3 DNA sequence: TGTGCCATCAGTGAGTGGTCAGGGCAATGGAATTCACCCCTCCACTTT.

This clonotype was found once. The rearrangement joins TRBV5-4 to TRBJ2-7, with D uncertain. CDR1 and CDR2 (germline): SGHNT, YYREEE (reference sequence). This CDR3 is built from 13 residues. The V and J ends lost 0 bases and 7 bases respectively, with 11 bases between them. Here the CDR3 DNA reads TGTGCCAGCAGCTTGGACCCCACCGTTGAGCAGTACTTC. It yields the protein CASSLDPTVEQYF.

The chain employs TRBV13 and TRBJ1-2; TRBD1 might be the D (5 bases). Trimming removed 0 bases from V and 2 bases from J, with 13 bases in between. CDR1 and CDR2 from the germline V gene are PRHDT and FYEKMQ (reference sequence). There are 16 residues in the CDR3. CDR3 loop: CASSLGLRGTNYGYTF. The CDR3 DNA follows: TGTGCCAGCAGCTTAGGGTTACGGGGGACGAACTATGGCTACACCTTC.

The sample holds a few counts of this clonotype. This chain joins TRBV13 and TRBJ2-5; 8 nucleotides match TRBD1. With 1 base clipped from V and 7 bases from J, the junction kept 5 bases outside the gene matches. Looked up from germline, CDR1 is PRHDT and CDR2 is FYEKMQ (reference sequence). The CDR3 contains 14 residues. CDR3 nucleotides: TGTGCCAGCAGCTTAGATGGGGGACAGGCGACCCAGTACTTC. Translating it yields CASSLDGGQATQYF.